Below are 32 T cell receptor beta chains sequenced from a single sample in a study of blood T cell repertoires in COVID-19. Some clones are missing from TCRdb's copy, which holds only in-frame ones; the method was immunoSEQ multiplex PCR. The sample lists 20,000 to 30,000 clones, roughly 90% occurring once. Sequenced: peripheral blood. The source is a human donor in a cohort sampled during active COVID-19.

The chain is built from TRBV9 and TRBJ2-1; a possible D gene is TRBD1 (6 bases). In germline, CDR1 is SGDLS, CDR2 YYNGEE. There are 15 residues in the CDR3. With 0 bases removed from V and 4 bases from J, the gap between germline ends came to 11 bases. CDR3 amino acids: CASSVGRGSYNEQFF. CDR3 coding DNA: TGTGCCAGCAGCGTAGGCAGGGGAAGTTACAATGAGCAGTTCTTC.

The chain links TRBV28 to TRBJ1-6; 8 nucleotides line up with TRBD1. The germline V gene has CDR1 MDHEN and CDR2 SYDVKM. The CDR3 extends over 12 amino acids. Trimming cost V 7 bases and J 14 bases; bases outside gene matches: 7. The CDR3 DNA reads TGTGCCAGCACAGGACAGGGTAACACCCTCCACTTT. Protein sequence: CASTGQGNTLHF. The whole variable domain, filled in from reference TRBV28 and TRBJ1-6, reads DVKVTQSSRYLVKRTGEKVFLECVQDMDHENMFWYRQDPGLGLRLIYFSYDVKMKEKGDIPEGYSVSREKKERFSLILESASTNQTSMYLCASTGQGNTLHFGNGTRLTVT.

V and J are TRBV2 and TRBJ1-2, with 9 nucleotides matching TRBD1. Germline loops: CDR1 SNHLY, CDR2 FYNNEI. The CDR3 length is 15 residues. J lost 6 bases, V lost 2 bases, and 7 bases had no gene match. CDR3 coding DNA: TGTGCCAGCAGTGAAAGGGTTGGGGACAGGGATGGCTACACCTTC. Amino acids: CASSERVGDRDGYTF.

The chain combines TRBV6-5 with TRBJ2-5; the D gene is possibly TRBD1 (5 bases). V lost 2 bases, J lost 5 bases, and 9 bases lay in between. Germline values: CDR1 MNHEY, CDR2 SVGAGI. The CDR3 runs 13 residues. CDR3 in DNA: TGTGCCAGCAGTTACGGACATAGGGAGACCCAGTACTTC. Translated: CASSYGHRETQYF.

The rearrangement links TRBV18 to TRBJ1-2; 8 nucleotides line up with TRBD1. Germline values: CDR1 KGHSH, CDR2 LQKENI. This CDR3 region has 13 residues. The trim removed 4 bases at V and 7 bases at J, leaving 5 bases unmatched. DNA of the CDR3: TGTGCCAGCTCACAAGACAGGGGCAGTGGCTACACCTTC. Protein product: CASSQDRGSGYTF.

The rearrangement links TRBV5-4 to TRBJ1-3; possibly TRBD1 for D (5 bases). V shed 5 bases and J shed 2 bases, with 11 bases lying between them. Germline V gene sequence: CDR1 SGHNT, CDR2 YYREEE (reference sequence). The CDR3 totals 14 residues. DNA of the CDR3: TGTGCCAGCAGGGCCCAGGGTGCTGGAAACACCATATATTTT. This encodes CASRAQGAGNTIYF.

This clone was seen once. This sequence joins TRBV6-4 and TRBJ2-2; the D gene is possibly TRBD2 (5 bases). V gave up 4 bases and J gave up 2 bases, with 11 bases separating them. The CDR3 runs 15 residues. Germline values: CDR1 MRHNA, CDR2 SNTAGT. CDR3 sequence (DNA): TGTGCCAGCAGTGCCCCGGGATCCAACACCGGGGAGCTGTTTTTT. Translating gives CASSAPGSNTGELFF.

CDR3 sequence (DNA): TGTGCCAGCAGTCTCACAGGACAGGGGGCTGAAGCTTTCTTT. Its protein is CASSLTGQGAEAFF. This chain uses TRBV3-1 (or the pseudogene TRBV3-2) with TRBJ1-1; 10 bases match TRBD1. With V trimmed by 6 bases and J by 6 bases, 7 bases remained unmatched. The germline V gene encodes CDR1 LGHDT and CDR2 YNNKEL (reference sequence). The CDR3 runs 14 residues.

This sequence joins TRBV5-1 and TRBJ2-5; D is undetermined. The DNA end favors TRBJ2-7, so the J call may be wrong. Germline V lookup: CDR1 SGHRS, CDR2 YFSETQ. The CDR3 runs to 13 residues. The DNA of the CDR3 is TGCGCCAGCAGCTCGACTCGCTCCTACGAGCAGTACTTC. Translated, it gives CASSSTRSYEQYF.

The chain is built from TRBV7-2 and TRBJ2-5; 10 bases map to TRBD2. The CDR3 has 18 amino acids. Germline lookup yields CDR1 SGHTA and CDR2 FQGNSA. Trimming took 5 bases from V and 4 from J; bases not matched to a gene: 16. CDR3 amino acids: CASSPRRKAGGQGETQYF. In DNA, the CDR3 is TGTGCCAGCAGCCCCCGACGGAAAGCGGGGGGGCAGGGAGAGACCCAGTACTTC. Based on the CDR3 plus reference TRBV7-2 and TRBJ2-5, the full variable domain is GAGVSQSPSNKVTEKGKDVELRCDPISGHTALYWYRQSLGQGLEFLIYFQGNSAPDKSGLPSDRFSAERTGGSVSTLTIQRTQQEDSAVYLCASSPRRKAGGQGETQYFGPGTRLLVL.

The V and J genes are TRBV6-5 and TRBJ1-5; D remains unclear. V lost 10 bases and J lost 6, with 22 bases in between. Germline V gene sequence: CDR1 MNHEY, CDR2 SVGAGI. The CDR3 sequence is 15 residues long. Here the CDR3 reads CATRGRREVGQPQHF. The DNA for the CDR3 is TGTGCCACCAGAGGGCGACGGGAAGTAGGTCAGCCCCAGCATTTT.

J is TRBJ1-1 and V is TRBV28, with D unresolved. CDR1 MDHEN and CDR2 SYDVKM come from the germline V gene. CDR3 length equals 15 residues. V was trimmed by 1 base and J by 1 base, leaving 10 bases between them. The CDR3 nucleotides are TGTGCCAGCAGTTTATTCGTCGGGTGGAACACTGAAGCTTTCTTT. Encoded protein: CASSLFVGWNTEAFF.

In DNA, the CDR3 is TGTGCCAGCAGCCTAAAGGGTGGGACAGGGAATGAGCAGTACTTC. Its translation: CASSLKGGTGNEQYF. This chain uses TRBV7-9 with TRBJ2-7; TRBD1 matches at 9 bases. Per the germline V gene, CDR1 is SEHNR and CDR2 is FQNEAQ (reference sequence). This CDR3 comprises 15 residues. V trimming: 5 bases; J trimming: 7 bases; junction bases outside the gene matches: 12.

V is TRBV5-5 and J is TRBJ2-3, with TRBD1 identical over 9 bases. Per the germline V gene, CDR1 is SGHKS and CDR2 is YYEKEE (reference sequence). The CDR3 is 14 residues long. Trimming cost V 4 bases and J 3 bases; bases outside gene matches: 3. The CDR3 is CASSRTGETDTQYF. For the CDR3, the DNA is TGTGCCAGCAGCCGGACAGGGGAGACAGATACGCAGTATTTT.

The chain's CDR3 is CASSQSGKGQSEETQYF. The CDR3 coding sequence is TGTGCCAGCAGCCAGTCGGGGAAGGGACAATCGGAAGAGACCCAGTACTTC. The chain couples TRBV3-1 (or the pseudogene TRBV3-2) to TRBJ2-5; possibly TRBD1 for D (6 bases). V lost 3 bases and J lost 3, with 20 bases in between. There are 17 residues in the CDR3. The V gene's germline CDR1 is LGHDT and CDR2 YNNKEL (reference sequence).

The chain uses TRBV11-3 and TRBJ2-3; D gene unclear. The CDR3 covers 15 residues. Trimming left V 7 bases short and J 6 bases short, with 20 bases between. Germline V CDR1 and CDR2: SGHNT, YENEEA. CDR3 sequence reads: CASTPAGFSRDTQYF. The CDR3 coding sequence is TGTGCCAGCACCCCCGCCGGTTTCTCCAGGGATACGCAGTATTTT.

The CDR3 DNA follows: TGTGCCAGCAGCTGGGCGGGACAGACAACCTCTAGCAATCAGCCCCAGCATTTT. Its translation: CASSWAGQTTSSNQPQHF. The V and J genes are TRBV7-9 and TRBJ1-5, with 7 positions matching TRBD1. The CDR3 runs 18 residues. CDR1 and CDR2 (germline): SEHNR, FQNEAQ (reference sequence). The trim removed 4 bases at V and 0 bases at J, leaving 12 bases unmatched.

This sequence joins TRBV29-1 and TRBJ2-7; possibly TRBD1 for D (6 bases). Trimming stripped 7 bases from V and 3 bases from J, with 13 bases between. The CDR3 covers 12 residues. Germline-derived CDR1 and CDR2 are SQVTM and ANQGSEA. CDR3 in amino acids: CSATLTGYEQYF. CDR3 DNA sequence: TGCAGCGCCACGCTGACAGGCTACGAGCAGTACTTC.

The chain couples TRBV6-1 to TRBJ2-7; D possibly corresponds to TRBD1 (5 bases). CDR3 length: 13 residues. CDR1 is MNHNS and CDR2 is SASEGT in the germline V gene. Trimming took 3 bases from V and 3 from J, leaving 9 bases between them. CDR3 sequence: CASSDYQGYEQYF. CDR3 sequence (DNA): TGTGCCAGCAGTGATTATCAGGGCTACGAGCAGTACTTC.

This chain connects TRBV4-1 to TRBJ2-1; TRBD2 matches at 8 bases. CDR3 length equals 16 residues. J was trimmed by 0 bases and V by 2 bases; bases with no gene match: 3. Germline loops: CDR1 MGHRA, CDR2 YSYEKL. The chain's CDR3 is CASSQIGGASYNEQFF. For the CDR3, the DNA is TGCGCCAGCAGCCAAATCGGGGGGGCCTCCTACAATGAGCAGTTCTTC.

The chain carries TRBV6-7 and TRBJ2-1, with 8 bases fitting TRBD2. TRBV6-7 has ORF status, its function being uncertain. The CDR3 has 15 residues. The V segment lost 6 bases and the J segment 7 bases; nucleotides outside the gene matches: 11. The DNA for the CDR3 is TGTGCCAGCAGCCCCCGGGGGGGCCTAGTTAATGAGCAGTTCTTC. Amino acid sequence: CASSPRGGLVNEQFF.

This rearrangement joins TRBV5-1 to TRBJ1-4; D uncertain. CDR1 and CDR2 (germline): SGHRS, YFSETQ. Between the trimmed V and J ends, which lost 0 bases and 6 bases, there was a span of 6 bases. CDR3 length: 13 amino acids. The CDR3 spells CASSLGRDEKLFF. CDR3 nucleotide sequence: TGCGCCAGCAGCTTGGGCCGGGATGAAAAACTGTTTTTT.

The J gene is TRBJ1-2, the V gene TRBV6-5, with TRBD1 matching 9 bases. The ends lost 2 bases at V and 6 bases at J; junction bases unmatched: 7. The CDR3 loop spans 15 amino acids. Germline CDR1 and CDR2: MNHEY and SVGAGI. CDR3 sequence (DNA): TGTGCCAGCAGTTACGAGTTGGGACAGGGTGATGGCTACACCTTC. Translating gives CASSYELGQGDGYTF.

With respect to this clone: Compared with germline, one end of the junction differs, possibly owing to a read error. This chain connects TRBV5-1 to TRBJ2-7; 10 bases are shared with TRBD1. CDR3 size: 14 residues. Germline values: CDR1 SGHRS, CDR2 YFSETQ. In DNA, the CDR3 is TGCGCCAGCAGTTTGGACAGGGGGGACTACGAGCAGTACTTC. It specifies CASSLDRGDYEQYF. The whole variable domain, filled in from reference TRBV5-1 and TRBJ2-7, reads KAGVTQTPRYLIKTRGQQVTLSCSPISGHRSVSWYQQTPGQGLQFLFEYFSETQRNKGNFPGRFSGRQFSNSRSEMNVSTLELGDSALYLCASSLDRGDYEQYFGPGTRLTVT.

This clone was found once. The CDR3 nucleotides are TGTGCCAGCAGCTTAGTACAGGTACACACAGATACGCAGTATTTT. Translation gives CASSLVQVHTDTQYF. The J gene is TRBJ2-3, the V gene TRBV11-2; TRBD1 is a possible D gene (5 bases). Germline loops: CDR1 SGHAT, CDR2 FQNNGV. Trimming took 1 base from V and 2 from J, leaving 10 bases between them. The CDR3 runs to 15 residues.

The chain employs TRBV6-5 and TRBJ1-3; 10 bases align to TRBD1. With V trimmed by 6 bases and J by 7 bases, 6 bases remained unmatched. The CDR3 has 14 amino acids. Germline V CDR1 and CDR2: MNHEY, SVGAGI. The CDR3 nucleotides are TGTGCCAGCAGCCTCCGGGACAGGGGTAACACCATATATTTT. Translated: CASSLRDRGNTIYF.

The V call is TRBV28, the J call TRBJ1-1; 8 bases are a match to TRBD1. Germline loops: CDR1 MDHEN, CDR2 SYDVKM. Germline trimming cut 6 bases from V and 0 bases from J; bases unmatched to any gene: 9. The CDR3 extends over 16 amino acids. The CDR3 reads CASRWGQEIMNTEAFF. CDR3 nucleotide sequence: TGTGCCAGCAGATGGGGACAGGAGATTATGAACACTGAAGCTTTCTTT.

This clone was seen only once. The genes are TRBV9 and TRBJ2-1; 7 positions match TRBD2. The junction had 18 bases not matched to a gene; V was cut back by 0 bases and J by 3 bases. CDR3 size: 20 residues. Looked up from germline, CDR1 is SGDLS and CDR2 is YYNGEE. The CDR3 region is CASSVDPLGAGDPFYNEQFF. The CDR3, as DNA: TGTGCCAGCAGCGTAGATCCCCTCGGGGCGGGGGATCCTTTCTACAATGAGCAGTTCTTC.

The V and J genes are TRBV4-1 and TRBJ2-7; the D gene is possibly TRBD1 (5 bases). CDR1 is MGHRA, CDR2 YSYEKL, per germline. V was cut by 0 bases and J by 0 bases, with 12 bases left in between. There are 16 residues in the CDR3. The CDR3 DNA reads TGCGCCAGCAGCCAAGACCTGACAGTGGGCTCCTACGAGCAGTACTTC. Translating gives CASSQDLTVGSYEQYF.

V is TRBV27 and J is TRBJ1-2; D is perhaps TRBD1 (5 bases). V shed 0 bases and J shed 3 bases, with 5 bases lying between them. Germline loops: CDR1 MNHEY, CDR2 SMNVEV (reference sequence). This CDR3 spans 13 amino acids. This CDR3 is CASSLSGDYGYTF. The CDR3 nucleotides are TGTGCCAGCAGTTTATCAGGGGACTATGGCTACACCTTC.

By frequency in the sample, this clone is medium-sized. The chain has TRBV28 and TRBJ1-2; 7 bases fit TRBD1. CDR3 length: 17 residues. The germline CDR1 and CDR2 sequences are MDHEN and SYDVKM. The V segment lost 3 bases and the J segment 5 bases; nucleotides outside the gene matches: 15. CDR3 sequence (DNA): TGTGCCAGCAGTTTTAGTAGGATCCGGGACAGAACTTATGGCTACACCTTC. Amino acid sequence: CASSFSRIRDRTYGYTF.

The chain links TRBV6-5 to TRBJ2-5; TRBD1 aligns across 11 bases. V shed 10 bases and J 1 base; nucleotides not matched to a gene: 2. Germline lookup yields CDR1 MNHEY and CDR2 SVGAGI. The CDR3 totals 13 residues. The DNA of the CDR3 is TGTGCCACAGGACAGGGGGCCCAAGAGACCCAGTACTTC. Residues: CATGQGAQETQYF.